The entry below describes one T cell receptor beta chain. The antigen remains undetermined. This specimen belongs to a study of CD8 T cells in ankylosing spondylitis. Overall study findings and caveats: Made up of 7 to 9 highly homologous variants, a TCR beta motif appeared characteristic of ankylosing spondylitis blood. Disease-linked clones bore a CD8+ phenotype, appearing relatively rarely in peripheral blood. Matched ankylosing spondylitis synovial fluid reportedly showed significant enrichment of disease-linked clones.

TCRdb independently ran MiXCR on the 5' RACE reads; one entry per CDR3 protein. The repertoire has approximately 200,000 distinct CDR3 sequences, 10% to 15% of them found once; the top ten carry approximately 10%. Sequenced: blood, either unsorted or a sorted T cell fraction (not recorded which). This clonotype originated in a female donor with ankylosing spondylitis or in good health (not recorded which).

CDR3 in amino acids: CASTATANTGELFF. The CDR3 nucleotides read TGTGCCAGTACCGCGACTGCGAACACCGGGGAGCTGTTTTTT. The gene calls are TRBV19 and TRBJ2-2; D not certain. CDR3 length: 14 residues. Germline lookup yields CDR1 LNHDA and CDR2 SQIVND (reference sequence). V was shortened by 7 bases and J by 0 bases, with 9 bases between the two germline ends. The complete variable domain, with remaining parts taken from reference TRBV19 and TRBJ2-2, reads DGGITQSPKYLFRKEGQNVTLSCEQNLNHDAMYWYRQDPGQGLRLIYYSQIVNDFQKGDIAEGYSVSREKKESFPLTVTSAQKNPTAFYLCASTATANTGELFFGEGSRLTVL.